The clone carrying this TCR beta chain was detected only once. The data derive from a study of blood T cell repertoires in COVID-19. Study as a whole: Samples came from the United States, Italy and Spain, spanning acute and convalescent COVID-19. T cells, B-cell-depleted T cells, or PBMCs supplied cDNA or gDNA.

Participants were placed into cohorts based on the clinical history they reported. Donors in Cohort 3 who had recovered were those with two negative PCRs, healthcare professional clearance, or resolution of their symptoms. Measured with immunoSEQ multiplex PCR; TCRdb has only the in-frame clones, and not every one. This table holds about 200,000 clones, around 90% found once. CDR3 length: 14 amino acids. V was trimmed by 2 bases and J by 2 bases, leaving 11 bases between them. The germline CDR1 and CDR2 sequences are SGHRS and YFSETQ. This sequence joins TRBV5-1 and TRBJ2-7, with a weak D call TRBD1 (6 bases). Source material: PBMCs or T cells enriched from blood (not recorded which). This clonotype originated in a man aged 30-40 years who had recovered from COVID-19. The CDR3 DNA follows: TGCGCCAGCAGCTTACGGACAGAACCCTACGAGCAGTACTTC. It specifies CASSLRTEPYEQYF. Based on the CDR3 plus reference TRBV5-1 and TRBJ2-7, the full variable domain is KAGVTQTPRYLIKTRGQQVTLSCSPISGHRSVSWYQQTPGQGLQFLFEYFSETQRNKGNFPGRFSGRQFSNSRSEMNVSTLELGDSALYLCASSLRTEPYEQYFGPGTRLTVT.